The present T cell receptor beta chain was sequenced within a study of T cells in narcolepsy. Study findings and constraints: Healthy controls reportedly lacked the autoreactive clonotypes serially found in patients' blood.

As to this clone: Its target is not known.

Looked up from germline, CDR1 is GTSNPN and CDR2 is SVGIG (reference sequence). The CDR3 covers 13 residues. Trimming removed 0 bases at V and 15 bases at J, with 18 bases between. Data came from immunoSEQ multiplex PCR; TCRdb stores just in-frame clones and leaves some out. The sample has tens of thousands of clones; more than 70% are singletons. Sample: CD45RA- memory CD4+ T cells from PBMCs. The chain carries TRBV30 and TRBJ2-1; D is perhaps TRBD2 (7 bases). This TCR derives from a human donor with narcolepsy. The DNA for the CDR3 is TGTGCCTGGAGTGTAGAGGGGGGGGCCAGATTGTTCTTC. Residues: CAWSVEGGARLFF. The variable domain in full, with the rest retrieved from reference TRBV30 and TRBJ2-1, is SQTIHQWPATLVQPVGSPLSLECTVEGTSNPNLYWYRQAAGRGLQLLFYSVGIGQISSEVPQNLSASRPQDRQFILSSKKLLLSDSGFYLCAWSVEGGARLFFGPGTRLTVL.